The TCR beta chain under discussion was sequenced for a study of technical replicates of blood from a few donors. Assay used: immunoSEQ multiplex PCR; TCRdb lists only in-frame clones, some missing. The table shows fewer than 90,000 clones, with around 94% occurring only once. The CDR3 loop spans 13 amino acids. Germline assignment: CDR1 MGHDK and CDR2 SYGVNS. With V trimmed by 4 bases and J by 7 bases, 7 bases remained unmatched. This chain connects TRBV25-1 to TRBJ2-7, with 7 bases fitting TRBD1. The sequence was obtained from a human donor in good health. The sequenced sample consisted of T cells isolated from PBMCs. The CDR3 DNA reads TGTGCCAGCAGTGCTAGACAGGGCCGGGAGCAGTACTTC. This encodes CASSARQGREQYF.